Sequencing of this T cell receptor delta chain was carried out in a study of γδ T cells in repeated Plasmodium falciparum infection. Study-level points and caveats: Vdelta2-negative gammadelta repertoires, largely Vdelta1+, seemingly showed infection-driven waves of new clonal selection.

Sequencing covered both gamma and delta TCR chains per sample. TCRdb reran clone calling via CATT on the multiplex PCR reads. The sample has 85,000 to 100,000 delta-chain clones, 0.75% to 1% seen once. Flow sorting of PBMC yielded separate Vgamma9/Vdelta2+ and Vdelta2-negative gammadelta T cell populations for bulk repertoire analysis. The CDR3 is 18 amino acids. Germline CDR1 GEAIGNYY, CDR2 EKD. Regarding this clone: The target antigen is unknown. A clone one base away is much larger, so this may be a read error. At the DNA level, this CDR3 is encoded by other sequences in the same sample as well.

V gene TRDV2 combines with J gene TRDJ1, with 8 nucleotides matching TRDD3. No J segment appears in TCRdb, so it was assigned here by matching the sequence to germline. Specimen: gamma-delta T cells from blood. The sequence was obtained from a pool of human donors (malaria-infected and uninfected, not separated). The DNA of the CDR3 is TGCGCCTGTGACACCGTTTCCCGACTGGGGGGGGGCACTGATAAACTCATCTTT. Its protein product is CACDTVSRLGGGTDKLIF.